This T cell receptor beta chain was identified during a study of blood T cell repertoires in COVID-19 (dated by TCRdb to about 2020). General notes on the study: Samples covering the acute and convalescent phases of COVID-19 were provided by collaborators in the United States, Italy and Spain. Where available, HLA class I and class II types were taken from metadata supplied by the sample provider and were not determined by assay-based typing. The repertoires were made available in a free public database intended to serve as a resource for research on the immune response to SARS-CoV-2. Samples were obtained from the ongoing ImmuneRACE study (first 160 participants) and from some 1,200 subjects provided by 6 global collaborators. The sample metadata nearly always contained a de-identified subject ID, COVID-19 status, age in years and sex. The prospective study material was composed of cDNA or gDNA derived from T cells, B-cell-depleted T cells, or PBMCs. Deeply sampled blood TCRbeta repertoires from subjects exposed to, actively infected with, or recovered from COVID-19 were included in the dataset.

On this clone itself: Its antigen has not been determined. No base quality values were provided; no much bigger clone lies one nucleotide off.

Participants in the prospective study were aged about 18 to 95 years, lived in 20 to 30 United States geographic areas, and enrolled through a virtual design. To assign participants to cohorts, the prospective study relied on clinical history that participants themselves reported in a screening survey and a study questionnaire. In the prospective study, mobile phlebotomists collected whole blood, serum and a nasopharyngeal or oropharyngeal swab from each participant. Participants in the prospective study had the option to provide additional blood draws and questionnaires over an approximately 2-month period. Blood samples from the prospective study were shipped frozen or at room temperature prior to DNA extraction. On the study overall, not on this receptor specifically: Clinical and demographic metadata were provided uncurated, with the amount varying by source and participant.

TCRbeta CDR3 regions were amplified from genomic DNA by means of the immunoSEQ Assay, a bias-controlled multiplex PCR. In the original analysis: The number of nucleated cells in each sample was estimated by amplification of reference gene primers within the assay. To quantify the absolute abundance of each unique TCRbeta CDR3 rearrangement, sequence reads were collapsed and filtered. Productive Simpson clonality was computed per sample as the square root of Simpson's diversity index over productive rearrangements. TCRdb took this table from immuneACCESS and kept in-frame rearrangements with V and J called. Such tables lack part of the clones; where checked against another copy, unresolved V genes explain under half of the gap, and the rest is unexplained. The V and J calls and clone size come from that table; D and trimming were worked out from the DNA. For this sample the table gives a few hundred thousand clones, of which roughly nine tenths were detected only once. The ten largest clones represent around 1.3% of the sample.

The CDR3 covers 15 residues, taking in both the cysteine and the phenylalanine. The retained sequence is limited to the CDR3, 45 bases, with the frame set at the first base. V is clipped by 0 bases and J by 8 bases, and the sequence between their germline boundaries is 16 bases long. CDR1 LGHDT and CDR2 YNNKEL were looked up in the germline V gene (reference sequence). The specimen was PBMCs or T cells enriched from blood (not recorded which). The chain is encoded by TRBV3-1 (or the pseudogene TRBV3-2) joined to TRBJ1-2; the D gene is perhaps TRBD1, on 5 matching bases. The origin of this receptor is a human donor in a cohort exposed to, infected with or recovered from COVID-19 (not recorded which). The donor label of this sample is uncertain. The CDR3 in this case is CASSQEGTTLVGYTF. At the DNA level, the sequence is TGTGCCAGCAGCCAAGAGGGGACTACGCTGGTGGGCTACACCTTC.